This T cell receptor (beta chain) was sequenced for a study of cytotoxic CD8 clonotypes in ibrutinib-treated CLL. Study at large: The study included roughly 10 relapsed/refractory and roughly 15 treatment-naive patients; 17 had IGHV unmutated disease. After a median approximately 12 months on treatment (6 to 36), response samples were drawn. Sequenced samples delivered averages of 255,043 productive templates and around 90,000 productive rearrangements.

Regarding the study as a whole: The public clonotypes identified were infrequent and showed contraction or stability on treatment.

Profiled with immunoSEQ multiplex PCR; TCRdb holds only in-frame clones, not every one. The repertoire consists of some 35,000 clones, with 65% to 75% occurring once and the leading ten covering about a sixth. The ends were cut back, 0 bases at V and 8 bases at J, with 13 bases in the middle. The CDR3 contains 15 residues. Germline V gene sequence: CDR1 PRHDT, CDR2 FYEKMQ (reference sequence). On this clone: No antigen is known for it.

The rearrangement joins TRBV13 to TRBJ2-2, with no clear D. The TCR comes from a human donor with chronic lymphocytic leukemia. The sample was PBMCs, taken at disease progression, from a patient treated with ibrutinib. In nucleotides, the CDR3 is TGTGCCAGCAGCTTAGGTTTCCCTTTTGGAGGGGAGCTGTTTTTT. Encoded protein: CASSLGFPFGGELFF.